A single sample is the source of the 5 T cell receptor beta chains below, sequenced in a study of blood T cells in healthy people across ages. Through a sample-barcoded 5' primer and a J-beta primer mix, a second PCR was run for roughly 6 to 12 cycles. TCRdb called the 5' RACE reads again in MiXCR, with one record for every CDR3 protein. The sample shows 1.6 million or so distinct CDR3 sequences, roughly a third of them seen only once. Sequences were obtained from blood. Receptors originate from a woman in her 30s in good health.

A remark on this clonotype: An end of the junction differs from the germline gene, which may be a read error. The chain recombines TRBV7-8 with TRBJ1-5; D uncertain. The CDR3 spans 17 residues. From germline, CDR1 is SGHVS and CDR2 FQNEAQ. This CDR3 is CAGSLAKTRKPNQPQHF. CDR3 in DNA: TGTGCCGGCAGCTTAGCGAAAACCAGGAAACCCAATCAGCCCCAGCATTTT.

This clonotype was found many times. CDR3 DNA: TGTGCCAGCAGTTTGGGCAGTCAGAACACTGAAGCTTTCTTT. Protein product: CASSLGSQNTEAFF. V gene TRBV12-3 or TRBV12-4 combines with J gene TRBJ1-1; D is unresolved. V was trimmed by 3 bases and J by 1 base, leaving 9 bases between them. The CDR3 extends over 14 amino acids.

The gene calls are TRBV7-9 and TRBJ2-1; D may be TRBD1 or TRBD2 (6 bases each). Germline V CDR1 and CDR2: SEHNR, FQNEAQ (reference sequence). V was cut by 5 bases and J by 4 bases, with 18 bases left in between. The CDR3 is 16 residues long. CDR3 sequence: CASSGGWGARYNEQFF. The CDR3 nucleotides read TGTGCCAGCAGCGGTGGATGGGGGGCGCGTTACAATGAGCAGTTCTTC.

Note on this clonotype: Compared with germline, one end of the junction differs, possibly owing to a read error. The chain uses TRBV5-1 and TRBJ2-4; 7 nucleotides agree with TRBD1. The J call is uncertain, as TRBJ2-7 better fits the DNA end. This CDR3 has 13 amino acids. The germline V gene has CDR1 SGHRS and CDR2 YFSETQ. The CDR3 bases are TGCACCAGCAGGGGGACAGACGCCTACGAGCAGTACTTC. Translation: CTSRGTDAYEQYF.

This clonotype came up many times. The J gene is TRBJ2-7, the V gene TRBV20-1, with D tentatively TRBD2 (6 bases). CDR3 size: 11 residues. Trimming removed 6 bases from V and 6 bases from J, with 12 bases in between. Looked up from germline, CDR1 is DFQATT and CDR2 is SNEGSKA (reference sequence). CDR3: CSARLVPEQYF. The CDR3 DNA follows: TGCAGTGCGAGACTAGTTCCCGAGCAGTACTTC.